Shown below are 4 T cell receptor beta chains from a single sample sequenced in a study of blood T cells in healthy people across ages. PCR was performed a second time for about 7 to 12 cycles using a sample-barcoded 5' primer and a J-beta primer mix. One entry per CDR3 protein results from TCRdb running MiXCR on the 5' RACE reads. The data show 800,000 to 1,300,000 distinct CDR3 sequences, 20% to 25% seen once. A further study also used this sample, focusing on T cells of mothers and their children.

Sequenced material: blood. These receptor sequences come from a girl aged 2 to 9 in good health.

The rearrangement joins TRBV9 to TRBJ2-3, with 9 bases that match TRBD2. The ends lost 0 bases at V and 0 bases at J; junction bases unmatched: 2. CDR3 size: 16 residues. CDR1 and CDR2 (germline): SGDLS, YYNGEE. The CDR3 loop reads CASSVGLADSTDTQYF. The CDR3 DNA reads TGTGCCAGCAGCGTAGGACTAGCGGATAGCACAGATACGCAGTATTTT.

The chain carries TRBV13 and TRBJ2-7; D might be TRBD1 (8 bases). The CDR3 has 16 amino acids. The V gene lost 6 bases and the J gene lost 0 bases, with 18 bases spanning the gap. The germline CDR1 and CDR2 sequences are PRHDT and FYEKMQ (reference sequence). CDR3 nucleotide sequence: TGTGCCAGCAGGGAAAGAACAGGGGGGGACTCCTACGAGCAGTACTTC. This sequence encodes CASRERTGGDSYEQYF. The full variable domain, rest sourced from reference TRBV13 and TRBJ2-7, is AAGVIQSPRHLIKEKRETATLKCYPIPRHDTVYWYQQGPGQDPQFLISFYEKMQSDKGSIPDRFSAQQFSDYHSELNMSSLELGDSALYFCASRERTGGDSYEQYFGPGTRLTVT.

This chain joins TRBV27 and TRBJ1-3, with D uncertain. The V gene lost 0 bases and the J gene lost 4 bases, with 10 bases spanning the gap. The germline V gene has CDR1 MNHEY and CDR2 SMNVEV (reference sequence). This CDR3 comprises 15 residues. The CDR3 here is CASSLSSTGGNTIYF. CDR3 DNA sequence: TGTGCCAGCAGTTTATCTTCAACGGGGGGAAACACCATATATTTT.

This clonotype was seen a handful of times. The CDR3 nucleotides are TGTGCCAGCAGGACGACAGGGGTCCTATATTTT. Amino acids: CASRTTGVLYF. The chain is built from TRBV12-3 or TRBV12-4 and TRBJ1-3; TRBD1 matches at 8 bases. The CDR3 spans 11 residues. The V gene end was trimmed by 6 bases and the J gene end by 14 bases; junction bases not matched to a gene: 6.